Each of the 24 T cell receptor beta chains below was sequenced from the same sample in a study of T cells after yellow fever vaccination (dated 2019 in TCRdb). Library preparation was by 5' RACE. The sequencer listed for this sample is Illumina HiSeq 2500. Starting from the raw public reads, TCRdb applied fastp trimming at Q25, assembled clones with MiXCR and retained in-frame beta chains. Rows with one shared CDR3 protein collapse into an entry with the most common genes and DNA. This sample has roughly 300,000 distinct CDR3 sequences in its table, and 6.5% to 8.5% of those were observed once. The ten largest clones capture 18% of the sample. Reading the label with the study, this specimen's treatment or condition is: live attenuated yellow fever vaccine strain. The sample consisted of PBMCs, taken around 45 days after the first yellow fever vaccination. These receptors were collected from a man in his late teens or twenties who received the YFV17D yellow fever vaccine.

The rearrangement links TRBV10-3 to TRBJ1-1; possible D gene TRBD1, 6 bases. The CDR3 has 13 residues. CDR1 is ENHRY, CDR2 SYGVKD, per germline. V lost 4 bases and J 3 bases, leaving 9 bases between the germline ends. CDR3 region: CAISARTDTEAFF. DNA for the CDR3: TGTGCCATCAGTGCCCGGACAGACACTGAAGCTTTCTTT.

This clonotype occurred many times. The chain employs TRBV28 and TRBJ2-7; the match to TRBD1 covers 9 bases. The J segment lost 5 bases and the V segment lost 2 bases, leaving 4 bases of the junction unmatched. The germline gives CDR1 MDHEN, CDR2 SYDVKM. The CDR3 is 14 residues long. In DNA form, the CDR3 reads TGTGCCAGCAGTTTAGCGGGACAGGGCGACGAGCAGTACGTC. Residues: CASSLAGQGDEQYV.

The chain joins TRBV28 to TRBJ2-5; TRBD1 aligns across 7 bases. The CDR3 is made up of 14 amino acids. The ends lost 9 bases at V and 4 bases at J; junction bases unmatched: 11. From germline, CDR1 is MDHEN and CDR2 SYDVKM. CDR3 DNA sequence: TGTGCCAGGAGAGCCCCCGCAGGGGGAGAGACCCAGTACTTC. It is translated as CARRAPAGGETQYF.

This clonotype turned up a few times. The V call is TRBV7-8, the J call TRBJ2-3, with TRBD1 matching over 10 bases. The CDR3 runs 19 residues. The V gene end was trimmed by 5 bases and the J gene end by 2 bases; junction bases not matched to a gene: 16. Per germline, CDR1 SGHVS and CDR2 FQNEAQ. Written as DNA, the CDR3 is TGTGCCAGCAGCCGACCGGGACAGGGGCCATGGAAAGACACAGATACGCAGTATTTT. This encodes CASSRPGQGPWKDTDTQYF.

The rearrangement links TRBV6-1 to TRBJ2-7, with D possibly matching TRBD1 (5 bases). The CDR3 is 14 amino acids. In germline, CDR1 is MNHNS, CDR2 SASEGT. The ends were cut back, 1 base at V and 3 bases at J, with 10 bases in the middle. CDR3 DNA sequence: TGTGCCAGCAGTGAAGATTGGGGCAGCTACGAGCAGTACGTC. It yields the protein CASSEDWGSYEQYV.

This clonotype was observed many times. The chain is built from TRBV25-1 and TRBJ2-2; D gene uncertain. The CDR3 is made up of 14 amino acids. Trimming took off 3 bases at V and 0 bases at J, with 5 bases between the two ends. Germline lookup yields CDR1 MGHDK and CDR2 SYGVNS. CDR3 bases: TGTGCCAGCAGTGAGACAACGAACACCGGGGAGCTGTTTTTT. This sequence encodes CASSETTNTGELFF.

In this sample, this clonotype turned up many times. The junction does not match germline at one end; this may be a read error. This chain uses TRBV12-3 or TRBV12-4 with TRBJ2-1; TRBD2 matches 15 bases. The CDR3 covers 14 residues. CDR3: CASSPRTSGGVTVF. The CDR3 DNA reads as TGTGCCAGCAGTCCGCGGACTAGCGGGGGGGTGACAGTCTTC.

This clonotype was detected a few times. The chain combines TRBV7-6 with TRBJ1-2; 7 bases map to TRBD1. This CDR3 has 14 residues. Germline trimming cut 4 bases from V and 6 bases from J; bases unmatched to any gene: 8. The germline V gene encodes CDR1 SGHVS and CDR2 FNYEAQ. The CDR3 loop reads CASSSPGRGDGYTF. In DNA, the CDR3 is TGTGCCAGCAGCTCCCCCGGCAGGGGGGATGGCTACACCTTC.

This clonotype was seen a few times. J is TRBJ1-3 and V is TRBV30; weak D call: TRBD1 (5 bases). Trimming pared 3 bases from V and 4 bases from J, leaving 10 bases between. This CDR3 is 13 amino acids long. Looked up from germline, CDR1 is GTSNPN and CDR2 is SVGIG (reference sequence). The CDR3 DNA reads as TGTGCCTGGAGATACCAGGGAGGAAACACCATATATTTT. Its translation: CAWRYQGGNTIYF.

In this sample, this clonotype turned up a few times. The chain links TRBV7-6 to TRBJ2-1, with 8 positions matching TRBD2. Germline CDR1 SGHVS, CDR2 FNYEAQ. J was trimmed by 9 bases and V by 5 bases; bases with no gene match: 12. The CDR3 is 15 residues long. CDR3 bases: TGTGCCAGCAGCCTCCCCGGGGGGGGGGCTTCTGAGCAGTTCTTC. Amino acid sequence: CASSLPGGGASEQFF. Supplemented by reference TRBV7-6 and TRBJ2-1, the full variable domain reads GAGVSQSPRYKVTKRGQDVALRCDPISGHVSLYWYRQALGQGPEFLTYFNYEAQQDKSGLPNDRFSAERPEGSISTLTIQRTEQRDSAMYRCASSLPGGGASEQFFGPGTRLTVL.

The chain couples TRBV4-1 to TRBJ1-1; D remains unclear. The germline V gene encodes CDR1 MGHRA and CDR2 YSYEKL. Trimming removed 4 bases from V and 6 bases from J, with 24 bases in between. The CDR3 is 17 amino acids. The CDR3 nucleotides read TGCGCCAGCAGCCCACGGTTTCTTGGACTGCGCGTAGCTGAAGCTTTCTTT. Translating gives CASSPRFLGLRVAEAFF.

The gene calls are TRBV10-3 and TRBJ2-3; 14 positions agree with TRBD2. The CDR3 contains 16 residues. Germline loops: CDR1 ENHRY, CDR2 SYGVKD. With 5 bases clipped from V and 0 bases from J, the junction kept 1 base outside the gene matches. The CDR3 DNA follows: TGTGCCATCAGTTGGACTAGCGGGGGGAGCACAGATACGCAGTATTTT. Protein product: CAISWTSGGSTDTQYF.

This clonotype came up many times. The chain combines TRBV6-2 or TRBV6-3 with TRBJ2-1, with no clear D. The CDR3 has 11 amino acids. Between the trimmed V and J ends, which lost 2 bases and 14 bases, there was a span of 10 bases. Germline V gene data show CDR1 as MNHEY and CDR2 as SVGEGT. The CDR3: CASSYTGSEFF. CDR3 nucleotide sequence: TGTGCCAGCAGTTACACGGGTTCTGAGTTCTTC.

This clonotype was found many times. The gene calls are TRBV11-2 and TRBJ2-4; TRBD2 matches at 9 bases. CDR1 SGHAT and CDR2 FQNNGV come from the germline V gene. Germline trimming cut 4 bases from V and 2 bases from J; bases unmatched to any gene: 12. The CDR3 is 18 amino acids. The CDR3 loop reads CASSSRGRAGGTKNIQYF. CDR3 DNA sequence: TGTGCCAGCAGCTCGAGAGGAAGGGCGGGGGGGACCAAAAACATTCAGTACTTC.

This clonotype came up a few times. The chain couples TRBV20-1 to TRBJ2-7; D might be TRBD1 (6 bases). Trimming took 0 bases from V and 5 from J, leaving 14 bases between them. The CDR3 contains 14 residues. CDR1 is DFQATT and CDR2 is SNEGSKA in the germline V gene (reference sequence). Here the CDR3 DNA reads TGCAGTGCTAGAGATAGACAACAGGGTAACGAGCAGTACTTC. Translation: CSARDRQQGNEQYF.

In its sample, this clonotype was seen many times. This chain connects TRBV6-2 or TRBV6-3 to TRBJ2-7; D is ambiguous. This CDR3 is 17 amino acids long. In germline, CDR1 is MNHEY, CDR2 SVGEGT. Trimming shortened V by 4 bases and J by 0 bases, and 19 bases separated the two germline ends. The CDR3 nucleotides are TGTGCCAGCAGTTGGGTAACGGACGGACCTAGCTCCTACGAGCAGTACTTC. Translating it yields CASSWVTDGPSSYEQYF.

This clonotype appeared many times. The chain carries TRBV7-9 and TRBJ1-1; tentatively, D is TRBD1 (5 bases). The CDR3 is 12 residues long. Germline values: CDR1 SEHNR, CDR2 FQNEAQ (reference sequence). V was cut by 5 bases and J by 5 bases, with 9 bases left in between. This CDR3 reads CASSMGETEAFF. The CDR3 region has the DNA TGTGCCAGCAGCATGGGGGAAACTGAAGCTTTCTTT.

The rearrangement links TRBV12-3 or TRBV12-4 to TRBJ2-5, with 14 nucleotides matching TRBD2. The CDR3 is 16 amino acids. J was trimmed by 5 bases and V by 6 bases; bases with no gene match: 8. The CDR3 DNA reads TGTGCCAGCAGCCTGACTAGCGGGGGGGCCTGGGAGACCCAGTACTTC. It is translated as CASSLTSGGAWETQYF.

The J gene is TRBJ1-3, the V gene TRBV7-2, with D perhaps matching TRBD1 (5 bases). Germline V gene data show CDR1 as SGHTA and CDR2 as FQGNSA. Trimming cost V 3 bases and J 2 bases, with 11 bases left between them. The CDR3 runs 15 residues. The CDR3 sequence is CASSLGRSPGNTIYF. The CDR3 bases are TGTGCCAGCAGCTTGGGGCGTTCCCCTGGAAACACCATATATTTT.

In its sample, this clonotype was seen many times. V usage is TRBV7-6 and J usage is TRBJ2-2; no definite D call. Germline values: CDR1 SGHVS, CDR2 FNYEAQ. V shed 5 bases and J shed 4 bases, with 14 bases lying between them. This CDR3 has 15 amino acids. CDR3 sequence: CASSPRPGPTGELFF. In DNA form, the CDR3 reads TGTGCCAGCAGCCCCAGACCGGGTCCCACCGGGGAGCTGTTTTTT.

The V gene is TRBV7-2, the J gene TRBJ2-3; D is uncertain. With 1 base removed from V and 0 bases from J, the gap between germline ends came to 8 bases. Germline values: CDR1 SGHTA, CDR2 FQGNSA. The CDR3 is 15 residues long. The CDR3 DNA reads TGTGCCAGCAGCTTAGAAATGGTTAGCACAGATACGCAGTATTTT. Translation gives CASSLEMVSTDTQYF.

This clonotype was seen only a few times. The gene calls are TRBV4-3 and TRBJ1-4; D unresolved. CDR3 length: 14 amino acids. V gave up 1 base and J gave up 7 bases, with 10 bases separating them. Germline V gene sequence: CDR1 LGHNA, CDR2 YSLEER. Written as DNA, the CDR3 is TGCGCCAGCAGCCAAGTCGGATTGGGTGAAAAACTGTTTTTT. Encoded protein: CASSQVGLGEKLFF.

This clonotype was recorded a few times. This chain's CDR3 is CASSLEPPGGNEKLFF. Written as DNA, the CDR3 is TGCGCCAGCAGCTTGGAGCCCCCAGGGGGTAATGAAAAACTGTTTTTT. V gene TRBV5-1 combines with J gene TRBJ1-4; 7 bases are shared with TRBD1. Per the germline V gene, CDR1 is SGHRS and CDR2 is YFSETQ. V trimming: 0 bases; J trimming: 4 bases; junction bases outside the gene matches: 6. The CDR3 sequence is 16 residues long.

The sample holds a few counts of this clonotype. This chain joins TRBV5-7 and TRBJ2-1; TRBD1 aligns across 7 bases. TRBV5-7 is sorted into the ORF group, with uncertain function. The V and J ends lost 6 bases and 4 bases, in that order; junction bases with no gene match: 7. This CDR3 is 14 amino acids long. CDR3 sequence: CASNSGTAYNEQFF. In nucleotides, the CDR3 is TGTGCCAGCAACTCTGGGACAGCTTACAATGAGCAGTTCTTC.